These 24 T cell receptor beta chains were all obtained from the same sample, sequenced in a study of blood T cell repertoires in COVID-19. Sequenced by immunoSEQ multiplex PCR; TCRdb stores in-frame clones only, minus some. Among 250,000 to 300,000 clones listed, approximately 89% were seen once. Sequenced sample: peripheral blood. The receptors originated from a woman in her 30s with COVID-19, enrolled during active disease.

The chain employs TRBV4-1 and TRBJ1-2; D gene unclear. This CDR3 spans 13 amino acids. V was trimmed by 1 base and J by 2 bases, leaving 5 bases between them. Germline lookup yields CDR1 MGHRA and CDR2 YSYEKL. CDR3 loop: CASSQGANYGYTF. The CDR3 DNA reads as TGCGCCAGCAGCCAAGGGGCAAACTATGGCTACACCTTC.

As regards this clone: The same CDR3 also results from other DNA sequences found in this sample. This rearrangement joins TRBV5-1 to TRBJ1-5; D is perhaps TRBD1 (5 bases). Trimming took off 4 bases at V and 1 base at J, with 12 bases between the two ends. The germline CDR1 and CDR2 sequences are SGHRS and YFSETQ. The CDR3 spans 15 residues. CDR3 bases: TGCGCCAGCAGCCCGCTGGGGGGGAGCAATCAGCCCCAGCATTTT. The encoded protein is CASSPLGGSNQPQHF.

V usage is TRBV5-6 and J usage is TRBJ2-1; D unresolved. This CDR3 contains 14 residues. Trimming stripped 6 bases from V and 4 bases from J, with 14 bases between. Germline V gene data show CDR1 as SGHDT and CDR2 as YYEEEE. DNA of the CDR3: TGTGCCAGCACTAACAGCCTCCAATACAATGAGCAGTTCTTC. Amino acid sequence: CASTNSLQYNEQFF.

The rearrangement joins TRBV11-3 to TRBJ2-1; tentative D call: TRBD2 (6 bases). The CDR3 totals 13 residues. Germline loops: CDR1 SGHNT, CDR2 YENEEA. Trimming stripped 0 bases from V and 7 bases from J, with 7 bases between. DNA for the CDR3: TGTGCCAGCAGCTTAGAGGAGGGGAATGAGCAGTTCTTC. Translating gives CASSLEEGNEQFF.

The chain employs TRBV28 and TRBJ2-1; 10 bases line up with TRBD2. The V gene end was trimmed by 6 bases and the J gene end by 9 bases; junction bases not matched to a gene: 8. Germline V gene data show CDR1 as MDHEN and CDR2 as SYDVKM. This CDR3 contains 14 residues. CDR3 region: CASSKVAGGREQFF. CDR3 bases: TGTGCCAGCAGCAAGGTAGCGGGAGGTCGTGAGCAGTTCTTC.

The gene calls are TRBV19 and TRBJ2-1, with no clear D. Trimming shortened V by 1 base and J by 8 bases, and 9 bases separated the two germline ends. The CDR3 is made up of 13 amino acids. Germline V CDR1 and CDR2: LNHDA, SQIVND (reference sequence). DNA for the CDR3: TGTGCCAGTAGTATAGGGCTAGTCTATGAGCAGTTCTTC. This sequence encodes CASSIGLVYEQFF.

The rearrangement links TRBV6-1 to TRBJ1-1, with TRBD1 matching over 8 bases. V was clipped by 3 bases and J by 5 bases; unmatched bases: 8. Germline lookup yields CDR1 MNHNS and CDR2 SASEGT. There are 15 residues in the CDR3. This CDR3 reads CASSDYRGARTEAFF. The CDR3 bases are TGTGCCAGCAGTGATTACAGGGGGGCAAGAACTGAAGCTTTCTTT.

This clone was seen only once. This chain links TRBV13 with TRBJ2-1; 9 nucleotides agree with TRBD2. V was pared by 5 bases and J by 9 bases, with 14 bases of the junction left unmatched. Per the germline V gene, CDR1 is PRHDT and CDR2 is FYEKMQ (reference sequence). The CDR3 extends over 16 amino acids. DNA of the CDR3: TGTGCCAGCAGCCCCCCGGGACTAGCAGGTTCGGGTGAGCAGTTCTTC. It specifies CASSPPGLAGSGEQFF.

The sample holds one count of this clone. CDR3 DNA: TGTGCCAGCAGCTTAGTTGGAGGGACCCATGAAAAACTGTTTTTT. Amino acid sequence: CASSLVGGTHEKLFF. J is TRBJ1-4 and V is TRBV7-8, with D perhaps TRBD1 (5 bases). Trimming left V 1 base short and J 6 bases short, with 12 bases between. This CDR3 comprises 15 residues. Germline CDR1 and CDR2: SGHVS and FQNEAQ.

The chain has TRBV2 and TRBJ2-3; TRBD2 is a possible D gene (6 bases). The ends were cut back, 4 bases at V and 6 bases at J, with 14 bases in the middle. Per the germline V gene, CDR1 is SNHLY and CDR2 is FYNNEI. This CDR3 has 14 amino acids. The CDR3 is CASSVTRETDTQYF. DNA of the CDR3: TGTGCCAGCAGTGTAACCCGGGAGACCGATACGCAGTATTTT.

J is TRBJ2-7 and V is TRBV3-1 (or the pseudogene TRBV3-2); 9 bases fit TRBD1. CDR1 and CDR2 (germline): LGHDT, YNNKEL (reference sequence). The CDR3 is made up of 15 amino acids. V trimming: 4 bases; J trimming: 2 bases; junction bases outside the gene matches: 6. The CDR3 protein is CASSLPGTGPYEQYF. CDR3 sequence (DNA): TGTGCCAGCAGCCTCCCCGGGACAGGGCCCTACGAGCAGTACTTC.

V gene TRBV7-3 combines with J gene TRBJ2-2; D uncertain. Trimming left V 5 bases short and J 1 base short, with 8 bases between. The germline gives CDR1 SGHTA, CDR2 FQGTGA. The CDR3 is made up of 14 amino acids. The CDR3 nucleotides read TGTGCCAGCAGCCCAAACATGAACACCGGGGAGCTGTTTTTT. Protein sequence: CASSPNMNTGELFF.

The J gene is TRBJ2-5, the V gene TRBV15; D not certain. The CDR3 length is 13 residues. The V gene's germline CDR1 is LNHNV and CDR2 YYDKDF (reference sequence). Trimming left V 4 bases short and J 5 bases short, with 11 bases between. CDR3 protein: CATSTQVFETQYF. The CDR3, as DNA: TGTGCCACCAGCACACAAGTGTTCGAGACCCAGTACTTC.

This chain uses TRBV19 with TRBJ1-5; 9 positions agree with TRBD1. The CDR3 contains 14 residues. CDR1 is LNHDA and CDR2 is SQIVND in the germline V gene (reference sequence). J lost 4 bases, V lost 6 bases, and 4 bases had no gene match. The chain's CDR3 is CASRRTGDNQPQHF. In DNA, the CDR3 is TGTGCCAGTAGGAGGACAGGGGATAATCAGCCCCAGCATTTT. Complete variable domain (other parts from reference TRBV19 and TRBJ1-5): DGGITQSPKYLFRKEGQNVTLSCEQNLNHDAMYWYRQDPGQGLRLIYYSQIVNDFQKGDIAEGYSVSREKKESFPLTVTSAQKNPTAFYLCASRRTGDNQPQHFGDGTRLSIL.

The rearrangement joins TRBV5-6 to TRBJ2-7; a possible D gene is TRBD2 (6 bases). Between the trimmed V and J ends, which lost 3 bases and 4 bases, there was a span of 8 bases. The CDR3 has 12 residues. The germline gives CDR1 SGHDT, CDR2 YYEEEE. The CDR3 bases are TGTGCCAGCAGCTGGGGACTGTACGAGCAGTACTTC. Translation: CASSWGLYEQYF.

V gene TRBV27 combines with J gene TRBJ2-1; 9 nucleotides match TRBD1. Trimming at V came to 6 bases and at J to 5 bases, leaving 5 bases not matched to a gene. This CDR3 comprises 14 residues. Germline CDR1 reads MNHEY; CDR2 reads SMNVEV (reference sequence). The CDR3 loop is CASSSDRGDNEQFF. CDR3 sequence (DNA): TGTGCCAGCAGCTCGGACAGGGGTGACAATGAGCAGTTCTTC.

This clone occurred once. V is TRBV6-2 or TRBV6-3 and J is TRBJ1-5; unclear D gene. Germline assignment: CDR1 MNHEY and CDR2 SVGEGT. V lost 5 bases, J lost 6 bases, and 14 bases lay in between. The CDR3 is 14 amino acids. Here the CDR3 reads CASSMRVASQPQHF. The CDR3 DNA is TGTGCCAGCAGTATGAGGGTGGCAAGTCAGCCCCAGCATTTT.

The chain carries TRBV30 and TRBJ2-5, with D possibly matching TRBD1 (6 bases). CDR1 is GTSNPN and CDR2 is SVGIG in the germline V gene (reference sequence). The V and J ends lost 4 bases and 4 bases respectively, with 10 bases between them. CDR3 length equals 12 residues. CDR3 amino acids: CAWKTGGETQYF. CDR3 sequence (DNA): TGTGCCTGGAAGACAGGAGGAGAGACCCAGTACTTC.

The chain uses TRBV5-1 and TRBJ2-2; D is perhaps TRBD2 (6 bases). Trimming removed 0 bases from V and 0 bases from J, with 12 bases in between. Per germline, CDR1 SGHRS and CDR2 YFSETQ. This CDR3 region has 17 residues. CDR3 in DNA: TGCGCCAGCAGCTTGGGCCTAGCGAACGCGAACACCGGGGAGCTGTTTTTT. This encodes CASSLGLANANTGELFF. Variable domain in full (rest from reference TRBV5-1 and TRBJ2-2): KAGVTQTPRYLIKTRGQQVTLSCSPISGHRSVSWYQQTPGQGLQFLFEYFSETQRNKGNFPGRFSGRQFSNSRSEMNVSTLELGDSALYLCASSLGLANANTGELFFGEGSRLTVL.

The V call is TRBV13, the J call TRBJ2-7; 11 positions agree with TRBD1. Per the germline V gene, CDR1 is PRHDT and CDR2 is FYEKMQ (reference sequence). The V gene end was trimmed by 5 bases and the J gene end by 5 bases; junction bases not matched to a gene: 5. The CDR3 is 14 residues long. CDR3 sequence: CASSQDRGLHEQYF. CDR3 sequence (DNA): TGTGCCAGCAGCCAGGACAGGGGGCTCCACGAGCAGTACTTC.

The gene calls are TRBV19 and TRBJ1-4; 10 bases match TRBD1. The length of the CDR3 is 15 residues. V lost 6 bases to trimming and J lost 1 base; unmatched junction nucleotides: 2. Germline values: CDR1 LNHDA, CDR2 SQIVND (reference sequence). The DNA of the CDR3 is TGTGCCAGTAGCGACAGGGGGCGAACTAATGAAAAACTGTTTTTT. This sequence encodes CASSDRGRTNEKLFF.

On this clone itself: This sample also contains other DNA sequences that code for the same CDR3. The rearrangement uses TRBV5-1 and TRBJ1-4, with a tentative D call TRBD1 (5 bases). Germline-derived CDR1 and CDR2 are SGHRS and YFSETQ. V shed 2 bases and J shed 2 bases, with 7 bases lying between them. This CDR3 has 14 residues. In nucleotides, the CDR3 is TGCGCCAGCAGCTTTGGGGGGACTAATGAAAAACTGTTTTTT. Protein: CASSFGGTNEKLFF.

The J gene is TRBJ2-1, the V gene TRBV24-1, with 10 bases matching TRBD2. The CDR3 loop spans 15 amino acids. After removal of 4 bases from V and 9 bases from J, the junction contained 8 bases not matched to a gene. Germline CDR1 and CDR2: KGHDR and SFDVKD. CDR3: CATSDLSGRTGEQFF. Written as DNA, the CDR3 is TGTGCCACCAGTGACCTTAGCGGGAGGACAGGTGAGCAGTTCTTC.

J is TRBJ1-5 and V is TRBV27; 7 bases fit TRBD1. Looked up from germline, CDR1 is MNHEY and CDR2 is SMNVEV (reference sequence). The J segment lost 4 bases and the V segment lost 8 bases, leaving 5 bases of the junction unmatched. CDR3 length equals 13 residues. The CDR3 sequence: CASRRDSNQPQHF. CDR3 bases: TGTGCCAGCCGCCGGGACAGTAATCAGCCCCAGCATTTT.